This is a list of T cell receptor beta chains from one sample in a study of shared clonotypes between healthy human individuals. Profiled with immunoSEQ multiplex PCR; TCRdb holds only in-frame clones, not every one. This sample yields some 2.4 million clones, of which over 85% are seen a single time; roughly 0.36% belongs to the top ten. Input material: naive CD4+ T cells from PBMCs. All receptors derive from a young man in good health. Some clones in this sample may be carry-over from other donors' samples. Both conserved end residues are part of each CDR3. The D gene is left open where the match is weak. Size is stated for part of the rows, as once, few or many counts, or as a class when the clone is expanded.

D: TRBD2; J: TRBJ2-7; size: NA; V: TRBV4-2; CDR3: CASSPRAGGITKGEQYF; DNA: TGTGCCAGCAGCCCCCGGGCGGGAGGAATTACCAAGGGCGAGCAGTACTTC
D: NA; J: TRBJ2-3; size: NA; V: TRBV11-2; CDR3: CASSSNYYSPDTQYF; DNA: TGTGCCAGCAGCTCGAATTACTATTCACCAGATACGCAGTATTTT
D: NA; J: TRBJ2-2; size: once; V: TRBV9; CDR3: CASSVMGSYTGELFF; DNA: TGTGCCAGCAGCGTAATGGGTAGCTACACCGGGGAGCTGTTTTTT
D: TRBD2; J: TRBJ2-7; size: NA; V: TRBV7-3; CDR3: CASSLNWRDSGRAIEQYF; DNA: TGTGCCAGCAGCTTAAATTGGCGAGATAGCGGGAGGGCCATCGAGCAGTACTTC
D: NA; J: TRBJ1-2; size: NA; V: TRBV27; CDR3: CASSKGTYGYTF; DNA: TGTGCCAGCAGTAAAGGGACCTATGGCTACACCTTC
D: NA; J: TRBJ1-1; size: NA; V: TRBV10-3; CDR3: CAISEPGGGLNTEAFF; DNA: TGTGCCATCAGTGAGCCGGGGGGAGGACTGAACACTGAAGCTTTCTTT
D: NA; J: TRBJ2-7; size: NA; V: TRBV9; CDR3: CASSEGTVPLAYEQYF; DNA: TGTGCCAGCAGCGAGGGGACCGTCCCTCTGGCCTACGAGCAGTACTTC
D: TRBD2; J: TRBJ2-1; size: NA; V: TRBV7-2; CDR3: CASSIFRDYVDQFF; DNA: TGTGCCAGCAGCATATTCCGGGACTACGTTGATCAGTTCTTC
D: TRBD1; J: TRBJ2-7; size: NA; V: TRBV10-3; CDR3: CAISGGQGAYEQYF; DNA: TGTGCCATCAGTGGGGGACAGGGGGCTTACGAGCAGTACTTC
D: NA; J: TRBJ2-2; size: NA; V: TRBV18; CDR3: CASSPREAGTGELFF; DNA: TGTGCCAGCTCACCACGAGAAGCGGGCACCGGGGAGCTGTTTTTT
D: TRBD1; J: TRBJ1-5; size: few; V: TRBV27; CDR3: CASRSGTGGNQPQHF; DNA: TGTGCCAGCAGATCCGGGACAGGGGGCAATCAGCCCCAGCATTTT
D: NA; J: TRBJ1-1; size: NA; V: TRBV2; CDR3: CASSERGEAFF; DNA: TGTGCCAGCAGTGAGCGAGGAGAAGCTTTCTTT
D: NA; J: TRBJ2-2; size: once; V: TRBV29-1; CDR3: CSVRENTGELFF; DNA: TGCAGCGTAAGAGAGAACACCGGGGAGCTGTTTTTT
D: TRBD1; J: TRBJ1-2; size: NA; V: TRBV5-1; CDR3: CASSVQPGTGSYGYTF; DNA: TGCGCCAGCAGCGTCCAACCCGGGACAGGGTCCTATGGCTACACCTTC
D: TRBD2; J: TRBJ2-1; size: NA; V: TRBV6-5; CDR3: CASRGLAGYNEQFF; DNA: TGTGCCAGCAGGGGACTAGCGGGATACAATGAGCAGTTCTTC
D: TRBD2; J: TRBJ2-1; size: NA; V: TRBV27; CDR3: CASSLRTRTLYNEQFF; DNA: TGTGCCAGCAGTTTGAGGACTAGAACTCTTTACAATGAGCAGTTCTTC
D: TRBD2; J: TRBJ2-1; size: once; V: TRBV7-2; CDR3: CASSQSSGRAYNEQFF; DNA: TGTGCCAGCAGCCAATCGAGCGGGAGGGCCTACAATGAGCAGTTCTTC
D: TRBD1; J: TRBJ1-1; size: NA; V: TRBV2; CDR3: CASKAPGGYTEAFF; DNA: TGTGCCAGCAAGGCCCCAGGGGGATACACTGAAGCTTTCTTT
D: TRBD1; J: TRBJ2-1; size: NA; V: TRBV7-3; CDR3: CASSETGGVTYNEQFF; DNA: TGTGCCAGCAGTGAAACAGGGGGCGTCACCTACAATGAGCAGTTCTTC
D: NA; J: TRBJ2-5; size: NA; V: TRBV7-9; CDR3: CASSFRQETQYF; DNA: TGTGCCAGCAGTTTCCGTCAAGAGACCCAGTACTTC
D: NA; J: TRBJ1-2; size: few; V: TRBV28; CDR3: CASSLGGYTF; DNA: TGTGCCAGCAGTTTAGGAGGCTACACCTTC
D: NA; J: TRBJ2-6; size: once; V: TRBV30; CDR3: CAWSEGLGGANVLTF; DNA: TGTGCCTGGAGCGAGGGGCTTGGGGGGGCCAACGTCCTGACTTTC
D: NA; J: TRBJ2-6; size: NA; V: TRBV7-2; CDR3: CASSLASGANVLTF; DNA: TGTGCCAGCAGCTTAGCCTCTGGGGCCAACGTCCTGACTTTC
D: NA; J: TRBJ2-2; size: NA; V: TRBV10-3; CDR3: CAITGAPLNTGELFF; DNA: TGTGCCATCACAGGAGCCCCACTAAACACCGGGGAGCTGTTTTTT
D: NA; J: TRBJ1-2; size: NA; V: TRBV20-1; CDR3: CSASPGGYTF; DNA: TGCAGTGCTAGCCCAGGGGGCTACACCTTC
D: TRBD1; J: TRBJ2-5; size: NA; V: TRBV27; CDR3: CASSPWDRVETQYF; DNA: TGTGCCAGCAGTCCGTGGGACAGGGTAGAGACCCAGTACTTC
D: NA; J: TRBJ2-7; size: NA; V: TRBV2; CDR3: CASSTRLSSYEQYF; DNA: TGTGCCAGCAGCACTCGGCTGAGCTCCTACGAGCAGTACTTC
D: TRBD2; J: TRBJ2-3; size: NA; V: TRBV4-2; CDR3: CASSPIAGGLTDTQYF; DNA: TGTGCCAGCAGCCCCATAGCGGGAGGGCTCACAGATACGCAGTATTTT
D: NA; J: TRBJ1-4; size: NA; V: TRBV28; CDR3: CASGIGGGSEKLFF; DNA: TGTGCCAGCGGGATAGGGGGGGGTAGTGAAAAACTGTTTTTT
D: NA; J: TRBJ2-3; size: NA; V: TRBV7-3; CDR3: CASSLGTPTDTQYF; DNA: TGTGCCAGCAGCTTAGGGACACCCACAGATACGCAGTATTTT
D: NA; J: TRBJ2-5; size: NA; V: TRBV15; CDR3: CATSRDLMGETQYF; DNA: TGTGCCACCAGCAGAGATCTAATGGGAGAGACCCAGTACTTC
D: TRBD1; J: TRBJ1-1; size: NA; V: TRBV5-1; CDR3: CASSLGTGPGAFF; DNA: TGCGCCAGCAGCTTAGGGACAGGTCCTGGAGCTTTCTTT
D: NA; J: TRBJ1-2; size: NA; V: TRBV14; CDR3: CASSQDWAGSYGYTF; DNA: TGTGCCAGCAGCCAAGATTGGGCGGGAAGCTATGGCTACACCTTC
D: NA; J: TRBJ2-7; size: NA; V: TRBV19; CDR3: CASSQADSYEQYF; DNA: TGTGCCAGTAGCCAGGCGGACTCCTACGAGCAGTACTTC
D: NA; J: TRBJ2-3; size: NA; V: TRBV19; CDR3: CASNPSAGSSTDTQYF; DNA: TGTGCCAGTAACCCGAGTGCCGGTTCTAGCACAGATACGCAGTATTTT
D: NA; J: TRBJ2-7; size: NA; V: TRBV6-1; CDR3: CASSVGGTHYEQYF; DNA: TGTGCCAGCAGTGTTGGGGGGACTCACTACGAGCAGTACTTC
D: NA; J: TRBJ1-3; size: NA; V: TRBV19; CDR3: CASSIPGLGPGNTIYF; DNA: TGTGCCAGTAGTATCCCAGGGCTCGGGCCTGGAAACACCATATATTTT
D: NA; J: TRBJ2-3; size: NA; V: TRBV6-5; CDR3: CASSSRGQTSPDTQYF; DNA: TGTGCCAGCAGTTCCCGCGGGCAGACATCCCCAGATACGCAGTATTTT
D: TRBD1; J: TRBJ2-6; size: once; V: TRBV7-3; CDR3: CASSSPTGTGRSGANVLTF; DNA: TGTGCCAGCAGCTCACCTACCGGGACAGGGAGGTCTGGGGCCAACGTCCTGACTTTC
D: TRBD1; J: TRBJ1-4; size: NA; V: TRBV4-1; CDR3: CASSQPGQGEKLFF; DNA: TGCGCCAGCAGTCAACCGGGACAGGGCGAAAAACTGTTTTTT
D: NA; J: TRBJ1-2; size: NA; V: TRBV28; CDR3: CASTPGTYYGYTF; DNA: TGTGCCAGCACCCCCGGGACATACTATGGCTACACCTTC
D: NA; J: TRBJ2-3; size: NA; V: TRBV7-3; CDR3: CASSLRASTDTQYF; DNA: TGTGCCAGCAGCTTAAGAGCTAGCACAGATACGCAGTATTTT
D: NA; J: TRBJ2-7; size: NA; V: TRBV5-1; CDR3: CASRKDRYEQYF; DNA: TGCGCCAGCAGAAAGGACAGATACGAGCAGTACTTC
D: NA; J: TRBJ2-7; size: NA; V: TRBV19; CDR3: CASSISGTHTYEQYF; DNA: TGTGCCAGTAGTATTTCTGGGACACATACCTACGAGCAGTACTTC
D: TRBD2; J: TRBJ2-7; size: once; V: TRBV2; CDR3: CASSGTGTISYEQYF; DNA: TGTGCCAGCAGTGGGACCGGGACTATTAGCTACGAGCAGTACTTC
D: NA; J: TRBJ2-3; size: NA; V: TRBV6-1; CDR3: CASSEMRWGLPTDTQYF; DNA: TGTGCCAGCAGTGAAATGAGATGGGGACTCCCCACAGATACGCAGTATTTT
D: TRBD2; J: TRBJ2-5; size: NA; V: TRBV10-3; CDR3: CAIKTSGRQEETQYF; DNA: TGTGCCATCAAGACTAGCGGGAGGCAGGAGGAGACCCAGTACTTC
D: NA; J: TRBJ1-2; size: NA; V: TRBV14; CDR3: CASSQVGSDSFSRGYTF; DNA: TGTGCCAGCAGCCAAGTAGGATCGGACAGTTTCTCGCGGGGCTACACCTTC
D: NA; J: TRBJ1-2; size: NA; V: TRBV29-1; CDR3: CSVDGGSNYGYTF; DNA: TGCAGCGTTGATGGGGGGAGCAACTATGGCTACACCTTC
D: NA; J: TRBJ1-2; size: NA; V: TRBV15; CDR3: CATSRDRGAYGYTF; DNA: TGTGCCACCAGCAGAGACAGGGGAGCCTATGGCTACACCTTC
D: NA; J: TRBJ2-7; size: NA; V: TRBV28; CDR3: CASSLGVWGAGYEQYF; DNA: TGTGCCAGCAGTCTTGGGGTCTGGGGGGCTGGGTACGAGCAGTACTTC
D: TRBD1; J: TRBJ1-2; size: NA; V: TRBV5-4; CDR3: CASSLLTGGEGYTF; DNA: TGTGCCAGCAGCTTGTTGACAGGGGGCGAAGGCTACACCTTC
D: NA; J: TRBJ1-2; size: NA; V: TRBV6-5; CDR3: CASRSEGRGGYTF; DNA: TGTGCCAGCAGGTCGGAGGGGCGAGGTGGCTACACCTTC